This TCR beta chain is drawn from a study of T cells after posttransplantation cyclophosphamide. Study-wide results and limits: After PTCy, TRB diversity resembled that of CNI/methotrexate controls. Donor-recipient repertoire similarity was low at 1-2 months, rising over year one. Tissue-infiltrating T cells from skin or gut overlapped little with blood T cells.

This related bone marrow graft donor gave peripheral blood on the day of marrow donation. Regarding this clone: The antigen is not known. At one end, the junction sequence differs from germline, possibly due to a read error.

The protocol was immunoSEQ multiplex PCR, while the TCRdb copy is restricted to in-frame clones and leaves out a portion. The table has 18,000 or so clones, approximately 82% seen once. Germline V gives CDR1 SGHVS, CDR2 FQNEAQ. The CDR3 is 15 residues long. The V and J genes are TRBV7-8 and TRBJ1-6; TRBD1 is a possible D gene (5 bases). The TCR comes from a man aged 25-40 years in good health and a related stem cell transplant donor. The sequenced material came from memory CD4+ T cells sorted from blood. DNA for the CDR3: TGTGCCAGCACCTTAGGTCAGGGCGGTAATTCACCCCTCCACTTT. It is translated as CASTLGQGGNSPLHF.